This T cell receptor beta chain derives from a study of cytomegalovirus exposure and HLA in healthy donors (dated by TCRdb to the late 2010s). For the study in its entirety: According to an earlier analysis of a few hundred of the donors, some 170 million T cells yielded 120 million or so unique TCR beta sequences and roughly 280 Gb of sequence data. An early release that covered 640 HLA-typed donors contained about 290 gigabases of sequencing data and 70 million to 100 million unique TCR sequences. Among the roughly 400 genotyped donors, around 81% belonged to the genetic ancestry cluster associated with self-reported Caucasian donors. The study aimed to test whether cataloging public T cell receptors could reveal signatures of past pathogen exposure. The study profiled the T cell repertoires of 500 to 800 subjects by immunosequencing and related them to cytomegalovirus serostatus. Along with the roughly 610-subject first cohort, a separate validation cohort of approximately 110 different subjects was used. The study combined high-throughput TCR immunosequencing, statistical association of individual TCRs with disease status, and machine learning to predict cytomegalovirus infection status. A later analysis re-examined previously published TCR beta repertoires from about 670 donors and added high-resolution HLA genotyping to investigate patterns of TCR occurrence. Rather than using new phenotypic data, the later analysis identified candidate immune exposures from TCR beta sequences and from how often those sequences occurred across donors. An earlier analysis of roughly 580 of the donors used high-throughput TCR beta sequencing to judge whether each TCR beta V gene segment behaved as functional or pseudogenic. Donor age, sex, ethnicity and CMV serostatus were compiled alongside the repertoire data. In a later genetic analysis, genome-wide SNP genotypes for about 55% of the roughly 700 donors were used, and that subset was treated as a discovery cohort. Every repertoire in the discovery cohort had been generated on one and the same sequencing platform. HLA typing covered class I and class II loci at four-digit resolution. The number of donors typed differed by locus, with roughly 620-630 for A, B, C, DRB1 and DQB1, 522 for DQA1, over 600 for DPA1, and approximately 470 for DPB1. Roughly five DR-DQ haplotypes were handled as single units for association and clustering, since linkage in the cohort was strong. On average, around 200,000 unique TCR beta nucleotide sequences were sequenced per donor among 350 to 400 genotyped donors of the cohort, with roughly 19% of those sequences being non-productive. Paper-wide results and their limitations: A later analysis found that HLA-associated TCR beta chains were more clonally expanded and had lower generation probabilities than equally common non-associated chains. Because some donors lacked HLA typing at each locus, the association tests relied only on the typed subset. Most CMV-associated TCR beta chains appeared to be HLA-restricted in a later analysis, and the HLA associations seemed to be driven largely by CMV exposure. A cluster of highly shared sequence variants was judged likely to represent a technical artifact of the sequencing pipeline. In the study, around 160 TCR beta chains were listed as associated with cytomegalovirus. Strong co-occurrence of HLA alleles, especially DR and DQ, made assigning TCR associations to individual alleles difficult. The authors suggested that the approach could potentially be extended to other disease states and immunological phenotypes. A few of the identified cytomegalovirus-associated TCR beta chains were confirmed in vitro to be specific for cytomegalovirus antigens. For the cohort, immune exposure information was limited to CMV serostatus. A further reported finding was that TCR beta sequences accurately predicted the HLA-A and HLA-B alleles for most subjects in the first cohort. Correlated functional status among segregating V segments might be attributable to linkage disequilibrium, but an unknown experimental factor could not be ruled out. Because counts were too low, roughly 16 rarely observed V segments, including chromosome 9 orphons, were left out of the earlier analysis of 587 of the donors. Across donors, most TCR sequences were observed very rarely, whereas some public TCRs were present in many individuals. Broadly in line with IMGT annotations, most TCR beta V segments showed up in productive rearrangements about 90% or about 30% of the time in an earlier analysis of approximately 600 of the donors. Only TCR beta chains were sequenced in this cohort, and the absence of alpha or paired-chain data limited detectable features. The presence/absence analyses assumed that sequencing depth was roughly uniform across donors, and that assumption may not be true. In a later analysis, several top co-occurrence clusters were reported to appear linked to parvovirus B19, influenza, CMV and Epstein-Barr virus. The classifier was reported to diagnose cytomegalovirus status with high specificity and sensitivity in both the original and validation cohorts. According to a later genetic analysis, donors in an Asian-associated ancestry cluster had fewer N-insertions in productive TCRs than the approximately 610-donor mean. Specific HLA alleles were associated with around 18,000 TCR beta sequences at a false discovery rate of 0.05 in a later analysis. In a later genetic analysis, a missense DCLRE1C variant was associated with V-gene and J-gene trimming of TCR beta chains, and the association was replicated in an independent cohort. Some IMGT-functional V segments, including TRBV6-2 and TRBV6-3, could not be distinguished by the 87-base-pair reads and were therefore excluded. According to a later analysis, TCR association rates differed among HLA loci, with DRB1 alleles showing the most associated TCRs and HLA-C alleles showing the fewest.

The germline V gene sets CDR1 to MDHEN and CDR2 to SYDVKM. V is clipped by 6 bases and J by 4 bases, and the sequence between their germline boundaries is 22 bases long. Including the terminal cysteine and phenylalanine, the CDR3 comprises 17 residues. The DNA shown is the 51-base CDR3, in frame from base 1. Concerning this clone itself: No cognate antigen has been identified for it. No clone much larger than this one lies a single base away; base qualities are absent.

The cohort consisted of fewer than 700 healthy bone marrow donors. Cohort members were all nominally healthy when sampled, although unrecorded immune exposures were likely present. The donor tested CMV seronegative and was one of the 352 seronegative cohort members. A peripheral blood sample was collected from each donor, and TCR beta sequencing was performed on peripheral blood mononuclear cells. Genomic DNA extraction from the blood cell samples was performed with the Qiagen DNeasy Blood Extraction Kit. The protocol used for the library was the immunoSEQ multiplex PCR assay. A mixture of 60 forward primers for TCR Vbeta segments and 13 reverse primers for TCR Jbeta segments was used in the multiplex PCR. The CDR3 region of rearranged TCR beta genes was amplified from genomic DNA by a multiplex PCR assay. Amplified TCR beta libraries were sequenced as 87-base-pair reads on the Illumina HiSeq System. Regarding the original processing steps: In a later analysis, some 80 million unique TCR beta chains were counted across the 500 to 850 repertoires, and around 10 million of these chains were shared by at least two donors. Raw reads were error-corrected and collapsed into unique sequences by a nearest-neighbor algorithm in which closely related sequences were merged to remove PCR and sequencing errors. To assign V, D and J gene segments, CDR3 sequences were aligned to IMGT reference sequences. For a sequence to be retained, at least a six-nucleotide match to both a V gene segment and a J gene segment was required. A rearrangement counted as productive if the CDR3 had no stop codons and remained in frame with V and J, and every other rearrangement counted as non-productive. Following IMGT convention, CDR3 was defined as the stretch from the second conserved V-encoded cysteine up to the conserved J-encoded phenylalanine. Sequences without an unambiguous match to a single V gene segment were excluded from the earlier analysis of over 500 of the donors. In an earlier analysis of about 590 of the donors, a V segment was called functional when productive rearrangements were above 56.7%, and segregating when the standard deviation between donors exceeded 5%. A statistical classification framework was built for diagnosing cytomegalovirus status from the catalog of TCR beta chain sequences. In a later analysis, V and J genes were assigned by comparing TCR nucleotide sequences against IMGT/GENE-DB human TR gene sequences. In a later analysis, CDR3 sequences and most-parsimonious VDJ recombination scenarios were assigned using the TCRdist pipeline. A later analysis defined each TCR beta chain by its CDR3 amino acid sequence plus V-gene family, and excluded reads lacking a unique V-gene family. To address suspected cross-contamination and a sequencing artifact, a later analysis removed roughly 580 highly shared, low-generation-probability nucleotide sequences. In a later analysis, a clonal expansion index for each public chain was calculated from normalized within-repertoire ranks of inferred template counts. Generation probabilities in a later analysis came from a VDJ recombination model fitted to out-of-frame rearrangements, and those results were checked against IGoR. Hypergeometric tests were used in a later analysis to score TCR-TCR, TCR-HLA and TCR-CMV co-occurrence, with a repertoire-size bias correction applied to the TCR pairs. A later analysis estimated false discovery rates by permuting HLA or CMV assignments 20 times. In a later analysis, co-occurring TCRs were grouped using DBSCAN, and TCRdist sequence similarity was added for clustering within HLA-allele-positive subsets. Repertoires with fewer than 30,000 or more than 120,000 public chains were left out of co-occurrence clustering, as were several repertoires with anomalous nucleotide sharing. TCRdb re-hosts the immuneACCESS table, in-frame sequences only. Its copies lack some clones; in the studies checked, an unresolved V gene accounts for under half of them, and the cause for the rest is not known. The DNA was the basis for D and trimming; V, J and clone size are from that table. The sample includes a few hundred thousand clones, with 83% observed a single time. In total, the top ten clones hold 1.1% to 1.5% of the sample.

Sequencing used PBMCs. This receptor was taken from a girl aged 10-17 years in good health and CMV-seronegative. The chain links TRBV28 with TRBJ1-5; TRBD1 is possibly the D segment (6 matching bases). At the DNA level, the sequence is TGTGCCAGCAGCAAAGAGGGGGTCTTCAGGGGTAATCAGCCCCAGCATTTT. The encoded protein is CASSKEGVFRGNQPQHF.